The 18 T cell receptor beta chains below were found in one sample sequenced in a study of shared clonotypes between healthy human individuals. TCRdb keeps only in-frame clones here, not all; method: immunoSEQ multiplex PCR. The sample gives 450,000 to 600,000 clones, roughly 85% of which show up once; approximately 12% is in the top ten. The source material was PBMCs. The receptors derive from a middle-aged woman in good health. Some clones in this sample may be carry-over from other donors' samples.

This clone was counted only a few times. This chain connects TRBV5-4 to TRBJ1-2, with TRBD1 identical over 8 bases. The V gene's germline CDR1 is SGHNT and CDR2 YYREEE (reference sequence). The V gene end was trimmed by 4 bases and the J gene end by 7 bases; junction bases not matched to a gene: 6. The CDR3 runs to 13 residues. The CDR3 DNA is TGTGCCAGCAGCCGGACAGGGTGGGTTGGCTACACCTTC. Its protein is CASSRTGWVGYTF.

The V gene is TRBV28, the J gene TRBJ1-1, with a tentative D call TRBD1 (5 bases). The germline V gene has CDR1 MDHEN and CDR2 SYDVKM. V dropped 11 bases and J dropped 3 bases, with 16 bases sitting between them. The CDR3 contains 13 residues. The CDR3 DNA sequence: TGTGCCGCTCGCGAGGTGGGGGACACTGAAGCTTTCTTT. Protein: CAAREVGDTEAFF.

The gene calls are TRBV5-1 and TRBJ2-1; unclear D gene. V lost 1 base and J lost 0, with 5 bases in between. The CDR3 consists of 14 residues. The germline gives CDR1 SGHRS, CDR2 YFSETQ. CDR3 protein: CASSLSPSYNEQFF. The CDR3 DNA reads as TGCGCCAGCAGCTTGAGTCCCTCCTACAATGAGCAGTTCTTC.

The rearrangement links TRBV5-1 to TRBJ1-2, with no clear D. This CDR3 region has 13 residues. Germline lookup yields CDR1 SGHRS and CDR2 YFSETQ. The germline V and J ends were trimmed by 1 base and 5 bases, with 9 bases remaining between them. The CDR3: CASSLYGIYGYTF. The CDR3 DNA reads TGCGCCAGCAGCTTGTACGGGATTTATGGCTACACCTTC. Full variable domain (remainder filled in from reference TRBV5-1 and TRBJ1-2): KAGVTQTPRYLIKTRGQQVTLSCSPISGHRSVSWYQQTPGQGLQFLFEYFSETQRNKGNFPGRFSGRQFSNSRSEMNVSTLELGDSALYLCASSLYGIYGYTFGSGTRLTVV.

The chain carries TRBV12-5 and TRBJ1-2; D unclear. Germline V lookup: CDR1 LGHNT, CDR2 FRNRAP. V lost 6 bases, J lost 2 bases, and 10 bases lay in between. The CDR3 loop spans 13 amino acids. CDR3 loop: CASGFDGNYGYTF. The CDR3 nucleotides are TGTGCTAGTGGATTCGACGGGAACTATGGCTACACCTTC.

J is TRBJ1-4 and V is TRBV4-3; D unclear. The CDR3 has 16 amino acids. The germline V gene encodes CDR1 LGHNA and CDR2 YSLEER. The ends were cut back, 1 base at V and 4 bases at J, with 13 bases in the middle. CDR3 sequence: CASSQAVGRGNEKLFF. The DNA for the CDR3 is TGCGCCAGCAGCCAAGCGGTGGGTCGCGGTAATGAAAAACTGTTTTTT.

The chain couples TRBV30 to TRBJ1-2, with 8 bases matching TRBD1. J lost 4 bases, V lost 3 bases, and 4 bases had no gene match. CDR3 length: 13 residues. Germline V gene lookup returns CDR1 GTSNPN and CDR2 SVGIG (reference sequence). CDR3 loop: CAWRRQGSYGYTF. The CDR3 DNA reads TGTGCCTGGAGGAGACAGGGGTCCTATGGCTACACCTTC.

The chain joins TRBV4-3 to TRBJ2-1; D is unresolved. Trimming pared 0 bases from V and 8 bases from J, leaving 5 bases between. The CDR3 is made up of 12 amino acids. The germline gives CDR1 LGHNA, CDR2 YSLEER. As DNA, the CDR3 is TGCGCCAGCAGCCAAGAAAAGGATGAGCAGTTCTTC. As protein: CASSQEKDEQFF.

The chain employs TRBV19 and TRBJ2-7, with unresolved D. The V end lost 10 bases, the J end lost 2 bases, and 15 bases lay between the germline ends. Germline CDR1 LNHDA, CDR2 SQIVND (reference sequence). The CDR3 covers 13 residues. Here the CDR3 reads CATLKGGTYEQYF. DNA of the CDR3: TGTGCCACTCTAAAGGGTGGGACCTACGAGCAGTACTTC.

The J gene is TRBJ2-1, the V gene TRBV7-3, with 14 bases matching TRBD2. The CDR3 runs 17 residues. Germline V lookup: CDR1 SGHTA, CDR2 FQGTGA. With 8 bases clipped from V and 8 bases from J, the junction kept 14 bases outside the gene matches. CDR3 loop: CASGVGLAGGSADEQFF. In nucleotides, the CDR3 is TGTGCCAGCGGGGTTGGACTAGCGGGAGGTTCTGCAGATGAGCAGTTCTTC.

The V gene is TRBV5-1, the J gene TRBJ2-5; D is perhaps TRBD1 (5 bases). Germline CDR1 is SGHRS and CDR2 is YFSETQ. Trimming removed 4 bases at V and 3 bases at J, with 16 bases between. The length of the CDR3 is 15 residues. CDR3 sequence (DNA): TGCGCCAGCAGCCTGTTATTACAGGTCGAAGAGACCCAGTACTTC. Its translation: CASSLLLQVEETQYF.

V is TRBV15 and J is TRBJ1-1; D call uncertain. Trimming took off 0 bases at V and 11 bases at J, with 13 bases between the two ends. The CDR3 has 13 amino acids. Germline V gene sequence: CDR1 LNHNV, CDR2 YYDKDF (reference sequence). The CDR3 reads CATSRDPKEAAFF. The CDR3 nucleotides are TGTGCCACCAGCAGAGATCCGAAAGAAGCGGCTTTCTTT.

The V call is TRBV30, the J call TRBJ2-5; 11 nucleotides line up with TRBD2. Germline values: CDR1 GTSNPN, CDR2 SVGIG (reference sequence). Trimming took 1 base from V and 4 from J; bases not matched to a gene: 2. CDR3 size: 14 residues. The CDR3 region is CAWSAGLAGETQYF. The CDR3 bases are TGTGCCTGGAGTGCAGGACTAGCGGGAGAGACCCAGTACTTC.

This sequence joins TRBV6-1 and TRBJ1-3; 8 bases agree with TRBD1. The CDR3 extends over 16 amino acids. Unmatched junction bases numbered 5, after V lost 4 bases and J lost 0 bases. CDR1 and CDR2 from the germline V gene are MNHNS and SASEGT. The CDR3 bases are TGTGCCAGCAGTGCCATAGGGACAGGCTCTGGAAACACCATATATTTT. Translated, it gives CASSAIGTGSGNTIYF.

This chain uses TRBV5-1 with TRBJ1-6; 7 nucleotides align to TRBD1. Losses at the gene ends were 4 bases for V and 0 bases for J; bases not matched to a gene: 10. Germline V gene lookup returns CDR1 SGHRS and CDR2 YFSETQ. This CDR3 has 18 residues. As DNA, the CDR3 is TGCGCCAGCAGCGCGTCGACAGGGCAAAGCTCCTATAATTCACCCCTCCACTTT. Its translation: CASSASTGQSSYNSPLHF.

V gene TRBV15 combines with J gene TRBJ2-1; 11 bases are shared with TRBD2. Trimming at V came to 0 bases and at J to 12 bases, leaving 10 bases not matched to a gene. The germline V gene encodes CDR1 LNHNV and CDR2 YYDKDF (reference sequence). This CDR3 has 16 amino acids. CDR3 loop: CATSRDLAGGLSWQFF. The DNA for the CDR3 is TGTGCCACCAGCAGAGATTTAGCGGGAGGGTTAAGTTGGCAGTTCTTC.

This chain links TRBV28 with TRBJ2-7; D remains unclear. This CDR3 is built from 14 residues. The ends were cut back, 3 bases at V and 3 bases at J, with 12 bases in the middle. Germline V gene lookup returns CDR1 MDHEN and CDR2 SYDVKM. The CDR3 DNA sequence: TGTGCCAGCAGTTTGCAGGACGGCTACTACGAGCAGTACTTC. It translates to CASSLQDGYYEQYF.

In this sample, this clone turned up once. V gene TRBV6-1 combines with J gene TRBJ1-1; no clear D gene. The CDR3 is 13 residues long. The germline gives CDR1 MNHNS, CDR2 SASEGT. Between the trimmed V and J ends, which lost 7 bases and 3 bases, there was a span of 12 bases. CDR3 loop: CASIMTEYTEAFF. CDR3 nucleotides: TGTGCCAGCATCATGACCGAATACACTGAAGCTTTCTTT.